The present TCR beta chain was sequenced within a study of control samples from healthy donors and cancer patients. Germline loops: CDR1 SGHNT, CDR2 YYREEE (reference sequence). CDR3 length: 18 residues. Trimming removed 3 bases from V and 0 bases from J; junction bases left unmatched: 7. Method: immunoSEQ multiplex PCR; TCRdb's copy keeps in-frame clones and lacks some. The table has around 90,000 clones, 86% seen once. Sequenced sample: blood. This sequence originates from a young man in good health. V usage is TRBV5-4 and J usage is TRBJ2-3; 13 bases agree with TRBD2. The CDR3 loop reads CASSSGLAGVGSTDTQYF. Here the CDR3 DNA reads TGTGCCAGCAGCTCCGGACTAGCGGGGGTTGGGAGCACAGATACGCAGTATTTT. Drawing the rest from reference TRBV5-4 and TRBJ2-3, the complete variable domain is ETGVTQSPTHLIKTRGQQVTLRCSSQSGHNTVSWYQQALGQGPQFIFQYYREEENGRGNFPPRFSGLQFPNYSSELNVNALELDDSALYLCASSSGLAGVGSTDTQYFGPGTRLTVL.